This T cell receptor beta chain was documented in a study of shared clonotypes between healthy human individuals. For the study at large: A couple of women and a few men aged 18 to 49 served as donors.

The deep-level immunoSEQ assay was used. TCRdb's copy holds only in-frame clones and misses some; the assay was immunoSEQ multiplex PCR. Of some 1,100,000 clones in the sample, approximately 80% were seen once. Points on this clone: Its antigen is unidentified.

Germline V gives CDR1 MDHEN, CDR2 SYDVKM. V lost 3 bases to trimming and J lost 0 bases, with 9 bases between them. The CDR3 is 14 amino acids. Study results and caveats: The donor pool, a small one, limited the genetic and exposure-history diversity represented.

The chain joins TRBV28 to TRBJ2-7; D is ambiguous. The sample taken for sequencing was memory CD4+ T cells from PBMCs. The sample's subset: CD45RA-negative fraction. The receptor was isolated from a man in his late teens or twenties in good health. Some clones in this sample may be carry-over from other donors' samples. CDR3 sequence: CASSLLKSSYEQYF. DNA for the CDR3: TGTGCCAGCAGTTTGCTGAAAAGCTCCTACGAGCAGTACTTC.